These T cell receptor beta chains were read from a single sample in a study of blood T cell repertoires in COVID-19. Sequenced by immunoSEQ multiplex PCR; TCRdb stores in-frame clones only, minus some. The data contain about 170,000 clones, 86% of them seen just once; the ten biggest clones take up 7% to 7.5%. Sequencing was performed on peripheral blood. The receptors here all came from a woman of 80 years or more in a cohort sampled during active or convalescent COVID-19. The CDR3 runs from the conserved cysteine through the conserved F or W. D genes are given only for firm matches. Size values are once, few and many counts, or a class for expanded clones, and some rows have none.

V gene: TRBV6-5
clone size: .
D gene: .
J gene: TRBJ1-3
CDR3 DNA: TGTGCCAGTTTTATGGTGAGCTCTGGAAACACCATATATTTT
CDR3 protein: CASFMVSSGNTIYF

V gene: TRBV30
clone size: .
D gene: .
J gene: TRBJ1-2
CDR3 DNA: TGTGCCTGGAGTCAACGTTCGGGACACCTCAACTATGGCTACACCTTC
CDR3 protein: CAWSQRSGHLNYGYTF

V gene: TRBV19
clone size: .
D gene: .
J gene: TRBJ1-1
CDR3 DNA: TGTGCCAGTAGTATAGGGAGGAGGACCACTGAAGCTTTCTTT
CDR3 protein: CASSIGRRTTEAFF

V gene: TRBV2
clone size: .
D gene: .
J gene: TRBJ2-4
CDR3 DNA: TGTGCCAGCAGTGAATTAGGACTAAATGGGAACATTCAGTACTTC
CDR3 protein: CASSELGLNGNIQYF

V gene: TRBV7-9
clone size: .
D gene: TRBD1
J gene: TRBJ1-1
CDR3 DNA: TGTGCCAGCAGCTCGGCAGGGGGCTACGGTGAAGCTTTCTTT
CDR3 protein: CASSSAGGYGEAFF

V gene: TRBV6-2/TRBV6-3
clone size: .
D gene: .
J gene: TRBJ2-3
CDR3 DNA: TGTGCCAGCAGTTGGGAGGGGGGCGGCCGCACAGATACGCAGTATTTT
CDR3 protein: CASSWEGGGRTDTQYF

V gene: TRBV4-3
clone size: .
D gene: .
J gene: TRBJ2-7
CDR3 DNA: TGCGCCAGCAGCCAAGAACTACACCAGGGGGGTTCCTACGAGCAGTACTTC
CDR3 protein: CASSQELHQGGSYEQYF

V gene: TRBV6-5
clone size: .
D gene: .
J gene: TRBJ2-7
CDR3 DNA: TGTGCCAGCAGCCCCTCGGCGGACTCCTACGAGCAGTACTTC
CDR3 protein: CASSPSADSYEQYF

V gene: TRBV5-4
clone size: .
D gene: .
J gene: TRBJ1-2
CDR3 DNA: TGTGCCAGCAGCTTAGAGGGCTATGGCTACACCTTC
CDR3 protein: CASSLEGYGYTF

V gene: TRBV19
clone size: once
D gene: TRBD2
J gene: TRBJ2-5
CDR3 DNA: TGTGCCAGTAGTGGTCTAGCGGGAGGACACCAGACCCAGTACTTC
CDR3 protein: CASSGLAGGHQTQYF

V gene: TRBV7-2
clone size: .
D gene: .
J gene: TRBJ2-3
CDR3 DNA: TGTGCCAGCAGCTTTTGGGGGGGCGGCACAGATACGCAGTATTTT
CDR3 protein: CASSFWGGGTDTQYF

V gene: TRBV30
clone size: .
D gene: TRBD2
J gene: TRBJ2-1
CDR3 DNA: TGTGCCTGGACTAGCGGGACTTCCTACAATGAGCAGTTCTTC
CDR3 protein: CAWTSGTSYNEQFF

V gene: TRBV23-1
clone size: .
D gene: TRBD1
J gene: TRBJ2-4
CDR3 DNA: TGCGCCAGCAGCCAGGCAGGGGGAGCCAAAAACATTCAGTACTTC
CDR3 protein: CASSQAGGAKNIQYF

V gene: TRBV29-1
clone size: .
D gene: .
J gene: TRBJ1-2
CDR3 DNA: TGCAGCGTTGAAGACAGGGACTATGGCTACACCTTC
CDR3 protein: CSVEDRDYGYTF

V gene: TRBV18
clone size: .
D gene: .
J gene: TRBJ1-5
CDR3 DNA: TGTGCCAGCTCAAAAGGAACAGGGCAGCCCCAGCATTTT
CDR3 protein: CASSKGTGQPQHF

V gene: TRBV5-1
clone size: .
D gene: TRBD1
J gene: TRBJ1-6
CDR3 DNA: TGCGCCAGCAGCTTGGGACAGGGTCGTGATTCACCCCTCCACTTT
CDR3 protein: CASSLGQGRDSPLHF

V gene: TRBV19
clone size: .
D gene: TRBD2
J gene: TRBJ2-1
CDR3 DNA: TGTGCCAGTAGTATCACTAGCGCCTTGTACAATGAGCAGTTCTTC
CDR3 protein: CASSITSALYNEQFF

V gene: TRBV7-6
clone size: .
D gene: .
J gene: TRBJ1-4
CDR3 DNA: TGTGCCAGCAGCCCCGGGGGGGGGACTAATGAAAAACTGTTTTTT
CDR3 protein: CASSPGGGTNEKLFF

V gene: TRBV3-1/TRBV3-2
clone size: .
D gene: .
J gene: TRBJ1-6
CDR3 DNA: TGTGCCAGCAGCCAGATGAGCTCCTATAATTCACCCCTCCACTTT
CDR3 protein: CASSQMSSYNSPLHF

V gene: TRBV24-1
clone size: few
D gene: .
J gene: TRBJ2-3
CDR3 DNA: TGTGCCACCAGTGATACCAGGGGTAGCACAGATACGCAGTATTTT
CDR3 protein: CATSDTRGSTDTQYF

V gene: TRBV5-8
clone size: .
D gene: .
J gene: TRBJ2-3
CDR3 DNA: TGTGCCAGCAGCTTTCCTGGGGCCACAGATACGCAGTATTTT
CDR3 protein: CASSFPGATDTQYF

V gene: TRBV5-1
clone size: .
D gene: TRBD1
J gene: TRBJ1-6
CDR3 DNA: TGCGCCAGCAGCATGGGACAGTCTTCTTCACCCCTCCACTTT
CDR3 protein: CASSMGQSSSPLHF

V gene: TRBV10-3
clone size: .
D gene: .
J gene: TRBJ1-6
CDR3 DNA: TGTGCCATCAGTGACAGGGCAGGGTCACCCCTCCACTTT
CDR3 protein: CAISDRAGSPLHF

V gene: TRBV9
clone size: .
D gene: TRBD2
J gene: TRBJ2-2
CDR3 DNA: TGTGCCAGCAGCGTACCTACTAGCGGGGGGGCGAACACCGGGGAGCTGTTTTTT
CDR3 protein: CASSVPTSGGANTGELFF

V gene: TRBV3-1/TRBV3-2
clone size: .
D gene: .
J gene: TRBJ1-1
CDR3 DNA: TGTGCCAGCACGCAGGGCCGTCTGACTGAAGCTTTCTTT
CDR3 protein: CASTQGRLTEAFF

V gene: TRBV5-6
clone size: .
D gene: .
J gene: TRBJ1-1
CDR3 DNA: TGTGCCAGCAGCTTGTTCAGGGGCAGGGCTGAAGCTTTCTTT
CDR3 protein: CASSLFRGRAEAFF

V gene: TRBV21-1
clone size: .
D gene: .
J gene: TRBJ2-1
CDR3 DNA: TGTGCCAGCAGGCGGGCAACCTACGATGAGCAGTTCTTC
CDR3 protein: CASRRATYDEQFF

V gene: TRBV2
clone size: once
D gene: TRBD1
J gene: TRBJ1-2
CDR3 DNA: TGTGCCAGCAGTGAGAATTTGGGACAGGGGCCCTATGGCTACACCTTC
CDR3 protein: CASSENLGQGPYGYTF

V gene: TRBV19
clone size: .
D gene: .
J gene: TRBJ1-1
CDR3 DNA: TGTGCCAGTAGTAGCCAGGGATTTTCGGAAGCTTTCTTT
CDR3 protein: CASSSQGFSEAFF

V gene: TRBV7-2
clone size: .
D gene: TRBD2
J gene: TRBJ2-2
CDR3 DNA: TGTGCCAGCACCTTCTGGTGGGGGGGTAACACCGGGGAGCTGTTTTTT
CDR3 protein: CASTFWWGGNTGELFF

V gene: TRBV5-6
clone size: .
D gene: TRBD1
J gene: TRBJ1-6
CDR3 DNA: TGTGCCAGCAGCCGAAGCACAGGGGGCATCTATAATTCACCCCTCCACTTT
CDR3 protein: CASSRSTGGIYNSPLHF

V gene: TRBV12-3/TRBV12-4
clone size: .
D gene: .
J gene: TRBJ1-6
CDR3 DNA: TGTGCCAGCAGTGTACCACAGGATTCACCCCTCCACTTT
CDR3 protein: CASSVPQDSPLHF

V gene: TRBV4-3
clone size: once
D gene: TRBD2
J gene: TRBJ2-7
CDR3 DNA: TGCGCCAGCAGCCCCGACCTTAGCGGGGGGTTCGGTTACGAGCAGTACTTC
CDR3 protein: CASSPDLSGGFGYEQYF

V gene: TRBV2
clone size: .
D gene: TRBD1
J gene: TRBJ2-1
CDR3 DNA: TGTGCCAGCAGAAGACAGGGAGAAAGCTCCTACAATGAGCAGTTCTTC
CDR3 protein: CASRRQGESSYNEQFF

V gene: TRBV6-5
clone size: .
D gene: .
J gene: TRBJ2-2
CDR3 DNA: TGTGCCAGCACAAAATGGGGAGACACCGGGGAGCTGTTTTTT
CDR3 protein: CASTKWGDTGELFF

V gene: TRBV6-2/TRBV6-3
clone size: .
D gene: .
J gene: TRBJ1-2
CDR3 DNA: TGTGCCAGCAGTTACGACACAGGGAGCTATGGCTACACCTTC
CDR3 protein: CASSYDTGSYGYTF

V gene: TRBV4-2
clone size: .
D gene: .
J gene: TRBJ1-1
CDR3 DNA: TGTGCCAGCAGCCCCGGGGGGACTTCTGAAGCTTTCTTT
CDR3 protein: CASSPGGTSEAFF

V gene: TRBV24-1
clone size: .
D gene: TRBD2
J gene: TRBJ2-3
CDR3 DNA: TGTGCCACCAGTGATAAAGGGTCTAGCGGGGGGGCCTTCGGGACCTTGGATACGCAGTATTTT
CDR3 protein: CATSDKGSSGGAFGTLDTQYF

V gene: TRBV3-1/TRBV3-2
clone size: .
D gene: TRBD1
J gene: TRBJ2-5
CDR3 DNA: TGTGCCAGCAGCCTGGACAGGGTAAAGACCCAGTACTTC
CDR3 protein: CASSLDRVKTQYF

V gene: TRBV5-4
clone size: .
D gene: TRBD2
J gene: TRBJ2-1
CDR3 DNA: TGTGCCAGCAGCTTAGCGGGGTCCTCCTACAATGAGCAGTTCTTC
CDR3 protein: CASSLAGSSYNEQFF

V gene: TRBV28
clone size: .
D gene: .
J gene: TRBJ1-2
CDR3 DNA: TGTGCCAGCACCTCCCTGACAGACCTCTATGGCTACACCTTC
CDR3 protein: CASTSLTDLYGYTF